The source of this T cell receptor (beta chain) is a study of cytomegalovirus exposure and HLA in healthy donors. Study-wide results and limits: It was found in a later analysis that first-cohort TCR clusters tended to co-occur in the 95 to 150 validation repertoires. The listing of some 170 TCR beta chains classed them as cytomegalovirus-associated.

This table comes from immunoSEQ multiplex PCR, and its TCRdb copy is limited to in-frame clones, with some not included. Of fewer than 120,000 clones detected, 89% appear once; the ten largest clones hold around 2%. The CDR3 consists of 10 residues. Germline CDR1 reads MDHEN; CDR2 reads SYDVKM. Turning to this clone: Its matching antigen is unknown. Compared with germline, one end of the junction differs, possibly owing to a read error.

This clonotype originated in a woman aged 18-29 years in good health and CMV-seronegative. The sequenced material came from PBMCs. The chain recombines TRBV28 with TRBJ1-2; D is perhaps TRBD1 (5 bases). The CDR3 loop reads CASSSGITIF. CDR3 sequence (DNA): TGTGCCAGCAGCTCAGGGATTACGATCTTC.